This T cell receptor beta chain appears in the sequencing data of a study of CD8 T cells in ankylosing spondylitis. Study-wide results and limits: Previously reported in reactive arthritis synovial fluid and blood were some of the motif variants. Reported data indicate significant enrichment of disease-linked clones within matched ankylosing spondylitis synovial fluid. Apparently characteristic of ankylosing spondylitis blood was a TCR beta motif (roughly eight highly homologous variants). Relatively rare in peripheral blood, disease-linked clones were also CD8+.

V gave up 2 bases and J gave up 1 base; unmatched junction bases: 7. CDR1 and CDR2 (germline): SGHTA, FQGTGA. The CDR3 runs 18 residues. To note about this clonotype: As yet, its antigen is unknown.

Each CDR3 protein gets one entry after TCRdb re-called the 5' RACE reads with MiXCR. This sample carries a few hundred thousand distinct CDR3 sequences, over 15% of them seen once, and the ten largest clones take 7.5% to 9%. The clonotype was recovered from a male donor with ankylosing spondylitis or in good health (not recorded which). Sequencing was performed on blood, either unsorted or a sorted T cell fraction (not recorded which). This chain uses TRBV7-3 with TRBJ2-1, with 11 bases identical to TRBD2. DNA for the CDR3: TGTGCCAGCAGCTTAGGGATTAGCGGGAGGGGATCCTACAATGAGCAGTTCTTC. Amino acid sequence: CASSLGISGRGSYNEQFF.